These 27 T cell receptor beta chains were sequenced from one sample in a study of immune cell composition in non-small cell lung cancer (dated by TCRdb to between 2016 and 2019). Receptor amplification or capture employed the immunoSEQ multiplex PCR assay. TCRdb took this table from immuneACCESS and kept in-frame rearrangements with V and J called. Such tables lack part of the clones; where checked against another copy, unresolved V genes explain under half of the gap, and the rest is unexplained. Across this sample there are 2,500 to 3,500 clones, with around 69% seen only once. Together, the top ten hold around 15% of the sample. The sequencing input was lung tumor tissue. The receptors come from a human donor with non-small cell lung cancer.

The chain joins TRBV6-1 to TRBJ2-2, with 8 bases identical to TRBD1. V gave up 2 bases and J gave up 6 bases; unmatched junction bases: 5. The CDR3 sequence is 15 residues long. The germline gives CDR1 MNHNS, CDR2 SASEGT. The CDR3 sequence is CASSEQGAGAGELFF. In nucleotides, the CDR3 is TGTGCCAGCAGTGAACAGGGGGCCGGGGCCGGGGAGCTGTTTTTT.

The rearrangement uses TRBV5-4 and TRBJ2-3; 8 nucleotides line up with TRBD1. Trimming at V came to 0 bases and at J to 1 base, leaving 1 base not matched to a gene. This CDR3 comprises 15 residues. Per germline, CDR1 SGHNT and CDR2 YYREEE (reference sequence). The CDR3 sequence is CASSLGGQGTDTQYF. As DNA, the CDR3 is TGTGCCAGCAGCTTGGGGGGACAGGGCACAGATACGCAGTATTTT.

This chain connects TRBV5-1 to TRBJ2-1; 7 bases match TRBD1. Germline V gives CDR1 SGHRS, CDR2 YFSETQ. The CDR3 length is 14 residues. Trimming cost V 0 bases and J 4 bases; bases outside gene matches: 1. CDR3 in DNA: TGCGCCAGCAGCTTGGGGGACAGATACAATGAGCAGTTCTTC. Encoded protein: CASSLGDRYNEQFF. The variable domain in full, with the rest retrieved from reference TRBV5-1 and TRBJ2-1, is KAGVTQTPRYLIKTRGQQVTLSCSPISGHRSVSWYQQTPGQGLQFLFEYFSETQRNKGNFPGRFSGRQFSNSRSEMNVSTLELGDSALYLCASSLGDRYNEQFFGPGTRLTVL.

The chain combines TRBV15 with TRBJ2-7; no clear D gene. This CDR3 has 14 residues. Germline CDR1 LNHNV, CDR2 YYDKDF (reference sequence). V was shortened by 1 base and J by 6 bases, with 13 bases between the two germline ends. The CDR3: CATSRGDLSREQYF. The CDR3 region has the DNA TGTGCCACCAGCAGAGGCGACTTATCCCGCGAGCAGTACTTC.

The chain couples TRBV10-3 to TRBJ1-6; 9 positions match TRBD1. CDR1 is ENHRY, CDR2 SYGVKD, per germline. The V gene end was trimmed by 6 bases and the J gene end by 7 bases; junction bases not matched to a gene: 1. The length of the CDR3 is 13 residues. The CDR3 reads CAIRQGANSPLHF. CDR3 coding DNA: TGTGCCATCAGACAGGGGGCGAATTCACCCCTCCACTTT.

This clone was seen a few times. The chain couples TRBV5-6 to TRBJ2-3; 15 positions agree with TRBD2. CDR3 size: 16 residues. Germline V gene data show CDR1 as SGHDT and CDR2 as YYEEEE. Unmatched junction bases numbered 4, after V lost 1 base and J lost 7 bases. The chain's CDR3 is CASSLRGTSGRNTQYF. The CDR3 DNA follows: TGTGCCAGCAGCTTGAGAGGGACTAGCGGGAGGAATACGCAGTATTTT.

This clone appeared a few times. The CDR3 DNA sequence: TGTGCCAGCAGCTTACTAGCGGGGGGTTTCCAAGAGACCCAGTACTTC. This encodes CASSLLAGGFQETQYF. The V and J genes are TRBV7-6 and TRBJ2-5; 11 positions match TRBD2. Germline V gene data show CDR1 as SGHVS and CDR2 as FNYEAQ. The CDR3 is 16 residues long. V was clipped by 2 bases and J by 1 base; unmatched bases: 3.

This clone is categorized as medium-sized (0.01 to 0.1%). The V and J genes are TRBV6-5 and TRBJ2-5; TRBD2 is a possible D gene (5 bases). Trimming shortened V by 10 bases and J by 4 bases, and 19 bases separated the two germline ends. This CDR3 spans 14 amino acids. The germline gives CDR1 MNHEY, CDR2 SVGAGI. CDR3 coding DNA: TGTGCCACCCTACTAGATAGTAGTGGAGAGACCCAGTACTTC. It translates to CATLLDSSGETQYF.

This chain's CDR3 is CASSVGQIKSGHEQYF. In nucleotides, the CDR3 is TGTGCCAGCAGCGTAGGACAAATCAAGTCTGGCCACGAGCAGTACTTC. V usage is TRBV9 and J usage is TRBJ2-7, with D unclear. V lost 0 bases and J lost 5, with 18 bases in between. Germline V lookup: CDR1 SGDLS, CDR2 YYNGEE. The CDR3 spans 16 residues.

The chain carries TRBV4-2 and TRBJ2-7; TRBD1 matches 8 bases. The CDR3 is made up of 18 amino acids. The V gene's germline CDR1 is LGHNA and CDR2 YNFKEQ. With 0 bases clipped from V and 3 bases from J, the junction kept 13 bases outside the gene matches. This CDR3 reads CASSQDLGGRGLVYEQYF. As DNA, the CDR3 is TGTGCCAGCAGCCAAGATCTCGGGGGCAGGGGGCTTGTCTACGAGCAGTACTTC.

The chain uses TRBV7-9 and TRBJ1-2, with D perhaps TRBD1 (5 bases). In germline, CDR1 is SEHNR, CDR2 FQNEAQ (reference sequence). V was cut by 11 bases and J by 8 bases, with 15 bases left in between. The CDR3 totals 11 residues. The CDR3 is CALERGGGYTF. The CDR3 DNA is TGTGCCCTAGAAAGGGGCGGAGGCTACACCTTC.

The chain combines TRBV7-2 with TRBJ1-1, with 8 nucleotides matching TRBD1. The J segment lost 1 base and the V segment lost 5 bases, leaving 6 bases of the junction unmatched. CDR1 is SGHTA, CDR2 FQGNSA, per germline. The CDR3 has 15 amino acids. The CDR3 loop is CASSAGDRRNTEAFF. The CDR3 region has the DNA TGTGCCAGCAGCGCTGGGGACAGGCGGAACACTGAAGCTTTCTTT.

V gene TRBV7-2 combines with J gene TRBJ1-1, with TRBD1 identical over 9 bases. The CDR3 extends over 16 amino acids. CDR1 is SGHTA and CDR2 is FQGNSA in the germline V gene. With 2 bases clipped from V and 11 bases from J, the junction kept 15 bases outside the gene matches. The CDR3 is CASSLLNLGTGSGAFF. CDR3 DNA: TGTGCCAGCAGCTTACTAAACCTCGGGACAGGGTCAGGGGCTTTCTTT.

In DNA, the CDR3 is TGTGCCAGCAGTCCGACAGATAGCAATCAGCCCCAGCATTTT. This sequence encodes CASSPTDSNQPQHF. The chain uses TRBV6-1 and TRBJ1-5; perhaps TRBD1 as D (5 bases). CDR1 and CDR2 from the germline V gene are MNHNS and SASEGT. The CDR3 loop spans 14 amino acids. V was trimmed by 5 bases and J by 0 bases, leaving 8 bases between them.

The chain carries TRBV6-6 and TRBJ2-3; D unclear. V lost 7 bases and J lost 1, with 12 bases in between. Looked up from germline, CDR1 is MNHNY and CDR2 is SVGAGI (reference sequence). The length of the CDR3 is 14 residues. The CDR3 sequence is CASTTHEGTDTQYF. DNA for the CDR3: TGTGCCAGCACTACCCATGAGGGCACAGATACGCAGTATTTT.

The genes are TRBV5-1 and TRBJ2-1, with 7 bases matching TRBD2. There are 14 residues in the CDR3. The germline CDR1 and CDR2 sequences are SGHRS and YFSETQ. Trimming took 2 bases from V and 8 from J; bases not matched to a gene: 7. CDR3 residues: CASSLRLALDEQFF. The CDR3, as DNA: TGCGCCAGCAGCTTACGACTAGCCCTGGATGAGCAGTTCTTC.

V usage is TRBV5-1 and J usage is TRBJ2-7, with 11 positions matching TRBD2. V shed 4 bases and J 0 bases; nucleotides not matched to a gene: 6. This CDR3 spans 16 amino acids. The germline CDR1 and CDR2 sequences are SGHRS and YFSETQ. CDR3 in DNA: TGCGCCAGCAGCGCGCTAGCGGGAGGCCTCTCCTACGAGCAGTACTTC. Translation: CASSALAGGLSYEQYF.

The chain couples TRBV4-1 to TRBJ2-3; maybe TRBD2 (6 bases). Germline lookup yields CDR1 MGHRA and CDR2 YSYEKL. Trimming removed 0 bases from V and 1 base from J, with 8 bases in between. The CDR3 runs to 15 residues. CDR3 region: CASSQDREGTDTQYF. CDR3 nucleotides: TGCGCCAGCAGCCAAGACAGGGAGGGCACAGATACGCAGTATTTT.

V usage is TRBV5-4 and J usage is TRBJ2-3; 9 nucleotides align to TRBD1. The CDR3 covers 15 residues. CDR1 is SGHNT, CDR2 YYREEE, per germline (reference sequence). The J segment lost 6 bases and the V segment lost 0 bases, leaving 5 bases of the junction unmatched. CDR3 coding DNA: TGTGCCAGCAGCTTGGGGACAGGGGAAGGGGATACGCAGTATTTT. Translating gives CASSLGTGEGDTQYF.

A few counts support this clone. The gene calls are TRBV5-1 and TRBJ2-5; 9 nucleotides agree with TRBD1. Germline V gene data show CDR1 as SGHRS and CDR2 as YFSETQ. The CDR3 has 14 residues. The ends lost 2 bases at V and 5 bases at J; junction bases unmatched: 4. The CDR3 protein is CASSLQGAWETQYF. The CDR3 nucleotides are TGCGCCAGCAGCTTACAGGGGGCCTGGGAGACCCAGTACTTC.

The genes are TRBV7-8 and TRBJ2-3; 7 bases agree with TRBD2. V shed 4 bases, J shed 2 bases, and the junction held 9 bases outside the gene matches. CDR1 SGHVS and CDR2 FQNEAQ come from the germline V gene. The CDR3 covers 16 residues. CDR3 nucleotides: TGTGCCAGCAGCTCCGGGACTACCTTATACACAGATACGCAGTATTTT. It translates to CASSSGTTLYTDTQYF. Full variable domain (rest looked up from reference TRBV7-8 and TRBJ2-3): GAGVSQSPRYKVAKRGQDVALRCDPISGHVSLFWYQQALGQGPEFLTYFQNEAQLDKSGLPSDRFFAERPEGSVSTLKIQRTQQEDSAVYLCASSSGTTLYTDTQYFGPGTRLTVL.

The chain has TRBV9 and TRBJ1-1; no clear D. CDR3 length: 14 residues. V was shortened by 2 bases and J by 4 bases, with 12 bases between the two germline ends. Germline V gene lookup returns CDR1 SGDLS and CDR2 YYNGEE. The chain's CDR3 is CASSVGRGITEAFF. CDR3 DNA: TGTGCCAGCAGCGTCGGTCGAGGGATCACTGAAGCTTTCTTT.

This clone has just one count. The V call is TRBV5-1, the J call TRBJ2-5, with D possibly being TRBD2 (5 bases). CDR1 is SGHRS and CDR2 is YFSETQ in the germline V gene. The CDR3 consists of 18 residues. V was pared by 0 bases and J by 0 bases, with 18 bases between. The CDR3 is CASSLGRGGNYHQETQYF. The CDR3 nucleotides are TGCGCCAGCAGCTTGGGACGGGGTGGTAATTATCACCAAGAGACCCAGTACTTC.

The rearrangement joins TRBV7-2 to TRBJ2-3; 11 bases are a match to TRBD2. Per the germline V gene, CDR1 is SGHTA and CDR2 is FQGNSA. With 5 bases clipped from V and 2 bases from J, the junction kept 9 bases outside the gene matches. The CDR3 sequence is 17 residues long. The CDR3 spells CASSRLAGSTATDTQYF. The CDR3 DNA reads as TGTGCCAGCAGCCGACTAGCGGGGTCCACCGCCACAGATACGCAGTATTTT.

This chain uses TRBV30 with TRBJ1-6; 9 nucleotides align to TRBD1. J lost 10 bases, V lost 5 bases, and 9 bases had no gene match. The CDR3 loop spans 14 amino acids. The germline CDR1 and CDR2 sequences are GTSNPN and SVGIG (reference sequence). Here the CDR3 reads CAWQEGQGRSPLHF. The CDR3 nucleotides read TGTGCCTGGCAGGAGGGACAGGGACGATCACCCCTCCACTTT. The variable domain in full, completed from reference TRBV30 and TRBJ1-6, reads SQTIHQWPATLVQPVGSPLSLECTVEGTSNPNLYWYRQAAGRGLQLLFYSVGIGQISSEVPQNLSASRPQDRQFILSSKKLLLSDSGFYLCAWQEGQGRSPLHFGNGTRLTVT.

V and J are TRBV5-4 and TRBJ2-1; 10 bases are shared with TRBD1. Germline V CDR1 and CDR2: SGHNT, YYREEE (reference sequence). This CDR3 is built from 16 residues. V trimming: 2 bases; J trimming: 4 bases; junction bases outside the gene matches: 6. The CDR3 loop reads CASSLNGGQGYNEQFF. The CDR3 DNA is TGTGCCAGCAGCTTAAATGGGGGACAGGGGTACAATGAGCAGTTCTTC.

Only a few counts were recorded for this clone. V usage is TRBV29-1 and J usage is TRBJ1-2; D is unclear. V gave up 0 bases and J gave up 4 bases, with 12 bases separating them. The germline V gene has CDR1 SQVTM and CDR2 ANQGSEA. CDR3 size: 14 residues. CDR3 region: CSVEEDEGIYGYTF. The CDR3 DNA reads TGCAGCGTTGAAGAAGACGAGGGAATCTATGGCTACACCTTC.